One sample yielded the 18 T cell receptor beta chains listed below, sequenced in a study of Ad26.COV2.S vaccination and SARS-CoV-2 variants. The repertoire was sequenced with immunoSEQ multiplex PCR; TCRdb's copy has only in-frame clones and lacks some. The data hold hundreds of thousands of clones, with 89% observed a single time. Treatment defined: around 19 received Ad26.COV2.S at low or high dose, single or two shots; about 5 received placebo; per-sample allocation not given. Sample collection was performed on day 63 after the first vaccine or placebo injection. The material sequenced was peripheral blood, taken in a trial of Ad26.COV2.S vaccine versus placebo. These receptors all stem from a person aged 18-65 years who received the Ad26.COV2.S COVID-19 vaccine or a placebo.

The V gene is TRBV7-2, the J gene TRBJ2-7; 8 bases align to TRBD2. Trimming took 1 base from V and 3 from J; bases not matched to a gene: 8. This CDR3 region has 16 residues. Germline V gene sequence: CDR1 SGHTA, CDR2 FQGNSA. CDR3 amino acids: CASSLVSGGAFYEQYF. In nucleotides, the CDR3 is TGTGCCAGCAGCTTAGTCTCCGGGGGGGCCTTCTACGAGCAGTACTTC.

The J gene is TRBJ1-2, the V gene TRBV5-4; 7 nucleotides match TRBD1. V shed 2 bases, J shed 5 bases, and the junction held 9 bases outside the gene matches. The germline V gene has CDR1 SGHNT and CDR2 YYREEE (reference sequence). This CDR3 comprises 15 residues. The CDR3 sequence is CASSFNRGEGYGYTF. The CDR3 DNA is TGTGCCAGCAGCTTCAACAGGGGAGAAGGGTATGGCTACACCTTC.

V and J are TRBV7-9 and TRBJ2-4, with D possibly TRBD1 on 5 matching bases. Germline CDR1 and CDR2: SEHNR and FQNEAQ (reference sequence). V was clipped by 1 base and J by 13 bases, with 14 bases between them. The CDR3 consists of 13 residues. The CDR3 sequence: CASSLGFGASQYF. The CDR3 nucleotides are TGTGCCAGCAGCTTAGGGTTTGGGGCGTCGCAGTACTTC. Combining the CDR3 with reference TRBV7-9 and TRBJ2-4 gives the whole variable domain DTGVSQNPRHKITKRGQNVTFRCDPISEHNRLYWYRQTLGQGPEFLTYFQNEAQLEKSRLLSDRFSAERPKGSFSTLEIQRTEQGDSAMYLCASSLGFGASQYFGAGTRLSVL.

V and J are TRBV5-1 and TRBJ1-1; 7 bases align to TRBD1. Per germline, CDR1 SGHRS and CDR2 YFSETQ. CDR3 length equals 14 residues. J gave up 0 bases and V 3 bases, and 2 bases lay outside the gene matches. The CDR3, as DNA: TGCGCCAGCAGCTCGGGACAGTTGAACACTGAAGCTTTCTTT. As protein: CASSSGQLNTEAFF.

The rearrangement uses TRBV6-1 and TRBJ2-1, with D unresolved. V shed 1 base and J shed 8 bases, with 18 bases lying between them. The length of the CDR3 is 16 residues. Germline V CDR1 and CDR2: MNHNS, SASEGT. CDR3 bases: TGTGCCAGCAGTGAAGTACACGGACGACCTCTGGATGAGCAGTTCTTC. Translating it yields CASSEVHGRPLDEQFF.

The J gene is TRBJ2-7, the V gene TRBV5-1, with 12 nucleotides matching TRBD2. The germline V gene has CDR1 SGHRS and CDR2 YFSETQ. The CDR3 has 19 residues. The ends lost 0 bases at V and 2 bases at J; junction bases unmatched: 12. The CDR3 DNA reads as TGCGCCAGCAGCTTGGGACTAGCGGGAGTGGATGGGGCTACCTACGAGCAGTACGTC. This translates into CASSLGLAGVDGATYEQYV.

The V call is TRBV2, the J call TRBJ1-1; 8 bases match TRBD1. The CDR3 extends over 15 amino acids. Germline CDR1 is SNHLY and CDR2 is FYNNEI. V trimming: 5 bases; J trimming: 1 base; junction bases outside the gene matches: 6. The CDR3 DNA reads as TGTGCCAGCAGTCAATACGGGACAGGGAACACTGAAGCTTTCTTT. Amino acid sequence: CASSQYGTGNTEAFF.

The V and J genes are TRBV4-3 and TRBJ2-3, with 8 nucleotides matching TRBD2. The CDR3 totals 16 residues. After removal of 2 bases from V and 4 bases from J, the junction contained 8 bases not matched to a gene. Per the germline V gene, CDR1 is LGHNA and CDR2 is YSLEER. CDR3 nucleotide sequence: TGCGCCAGCAGCCAAATTTCGGGGGGGCCGGCAGATACGCAGTATTTT. It yields the protein CASSQISGGPADTQYF.

The chain links TRBV29-1 to TRBJ2-7; TRBD1 agrees at 7 bases. Germline CDR1 is SQVTM and CDR2 is ANQGSEA. The CDR3 runs 14 residues. V shed 5 bases, J shed 3 bases, and the junction held 10 bases outside the gene matches. The CDR3 DNA follows: TGCAGCGTTCTTGTCTGGGACAGCGACTACGAGCAGTACTTC. Translated, it gives CSVLVWDSDYEQYF.

This clone appeared a single time. The chain recombines TRBV15 with TRBJ2-7, with D tentatively TRBD1 or TRBD2 (5 bases each). The germline V gene has CDR1 LNHNV and CDR2 YYDKDF (reference sequence). Trimming shortened V by 1 base and J by 4 bases, and 14 bases separated the two germline ends. The CDR3 has 15 amino acids. DNA for the CDR3: TGTGCCACCAGCAGAGGTGGGGGAACAAAGTACGAGCAGTACTTC. Translated, it gives CATSRGGGTKYEQYF. The full variable domain, in which reference TRBV15 and TRBJ2-7 provide the parts outside the CDR3, is DAMVIQNPRYQVTQFGKPVTLSCSQTLNHNVMYWYQQKSSQAPKLLFHYYDKDFNNEADTPDNFQSRRPNTSFCFLDIRSPGLGDTAMYLCATSRGGGTKYEQYFGPGTRLTVT.

The CDR3 nucleotides read TGTGCCATCAGCATATTAGCGGGAGAGGGTGAGCAGTTCTTC. Protein sequence: CAISILAGEGEQFF. The chain has TRBV10-3 and TRBJ2-1, with TRBD2 matching 9 bases. J was trimmed by 9 bases and V by 6 bases; bases with no gene match: 9. Germline V lookup: CDR1 ENHRY, CDR2 SYGVKD. The CDR3 consists of 14 residues.

The rearrangement links TRBV28 to TRBJ1-3; no clear D. Germline CDR1 MDHEN, CDR2 SYDVKM. The CDR3 has 17 amino acids. With 1 base removed from V and 8 bases from J, the gap between germline ends came to 21 bases. CDR3 coding DNA: TGTGCCAGCAGTTTATCCGGCCAAAATAGACATTGGTACACCATATATTTT. Its protein is CASSLSGQNRHWYTIYF.

The chain employs TRBV13 and TRBJ1-3; D call uncertain. This CDR3 comprises 13 residues. Germline loops: CDR1 PRHDT, CDR2 FYEKMQ (reference sequence). Trimming left V 0 bases short and J 1 base short, with 1 base between. The CDR3 DNA is TGTGCCAGCAGCTTAGGGTCTGGAAACACCATATATTTT. It encodes CASSLGSGNTIYF.

This chain joins TRBV5-1 and TRBJ2-1; 7 nucleotides align to TRBD1. V was clipped by 2 bases and J by 3 bases; unmatched bases: 8. Germline CDR1 is SGHRS and CDR2 is YFSETQ. The CDR3 covers 16 residues. The CDR3 protein is CASSLKGGDSYNEQFF. The CDR3 DNA reads as TGCGCCAGCAGCTTAAAAGGTGGGGACAGCTACAATGAGCAGTTCTTC.

The V gene is TRBV7-9, the J gene TRBJ1-5; 7 positions match TRBD1. The CDR3 extends over 18 amino acids. V trimming: 3 bases; J trimming: 2 bases; junction bases outside the gene matches: 13. Per the germline V gene, CDR1 is SEHNR and CDR2 is FQNEAQ (reference sequence). The CDR3 spells CASSLDVRQGRGNQPQHF. The CDR3 DNA reads TGTGCCAGCAGCTTGGACGTACGACAGGGAAGGGGCAATCAGCCCCAGCATTTT.

The chain is built from TRBV18 and TRBJ1-4; D call uncertain. Trimming pared 0 bases from V and 8 bases from J, leaving 13 bases between. Per germline, CDR1 KGHSH and CDR2 LQKENI. The CDR3 has 15 residues. This CDR3 is CASSPPSRMGEKLFF. The CDR3 bases are TGTGCCAGCTCACCACCGTCACGGATGGGCGAAAAACTGTTTTTT.

The chain joins TRBV3-1 (or the pseudogene TRBV3-2) to TRBJ2-2; tentative D call: TRBD1 (5 bases). The V gene lost 1 base and the J gene lost 6 bases, with 12 bases spanning the gap. The CDR3 sequence is 15 residues long. Germline values: CDR1 LGHDT, CDR2 YNNKEL (reference sequence). DNA of the CDR3: TGTGCCAGCAGCCAAGCGTCAGGGTGGGCCGGGGAGCTGTTTTTT. This translates into CASSQASGWAGELFF.

V gene TRBV15 combines with J gene TRBJ2-7; TRBD2 is a possible D gene (6 bases). The CDR3 runs to 14 residues. Trimming pared 1 base from V and 2 bases from J, leaving 9 bases between. The germline gives CDR1 LNHNV, CDR2 YYDKDF (reference sequence). CDR3 in DNA: TGTGCCACCAGCAGAGGTGGGGGGACCTACGAGCAGTACTTC. Translating gives CATSRGGGTYEQYF.